The next 24 T cell receptor beta chains were all read from a single sample in a study of blood T cell repertoires in COVID-19. Sequencing used immunoSEQ multiplex PCR; TCRdb keeps in-frame clones, though not all of them. This table has about 220,000 clones, about 79% appearing once. Sequencing was performed on peripheral blood. These TCRs come from a man aged 45-60 years with active or convalescent COVID-19.

This chain joins TRBV28 and TRBJ2-2, with D possibly matching TRBD1 (5 bases). CDR3 length equals 14 residues. V shed 3 bases and J shed 7 bases, with 12 bases lying between them. Germline V CDR1 and CDR2: MDHEN, SYDVKM. The CDR3 is CASSFGANLGELFF. CDR3 nucleotide sequence: TGTGCCAGCAGTTTTGGGGCAAACCTCGGGGAGCTGTTTTTT.

This clone was observed a handful of times. The chain joins TRBV5-5 to TRBJ1-1; D is perhaps TRBD1 (6 bases). The CDR3 loop spans 14 amino acids. Between the trimmed V and J ends, which lost 1 base and 4 bases, there was a span of 11 bases. Germline loops: CDR1 SGHKS, CDR2 YYEKEE (reference sequence). The CDR3 DNA reads as TGTGCCAGCAGCTTGAGGGGGTCGGGCACTGAAGCTTTCTTT. Translating gives CASSLRGSGTEAFF.

The chain employs TRBV5-1 and TRBJ2-5; 8 nucleotides line up with TRBD1. The CDR3 is made up of 15 amino acids. V was pared by 4 bases and J by 4 bases, with 9 bases of the junction left unmatched. Germline values: CDR1 SGHRS, CDR2 YFSETQ. The CDR3 DNA reads as TGCGCCAGCAGCCGCTCGGGACAGGCTGGAGAGACCCAGTACTTC. It is translated as CASSRSGQAGETQYF.

The chain recombines TRBV18 with TRBJ2-6, with a tentative D call TRBD2 (7 bases). Germline CDR1 KGHSH, CDR2 LQKENI. With 3 bases removed from V and 2 bases from J, the gap between germline ends came to 11 bases. This CDR3 region has 16 residues. The CDR3 DNA is TGTGCCAGCTCACCCTTCGGGGGGCCTGGGGCCAACGTCCTGACTTTC. Protein product: CASSPFGGPGANVLTF. Supplemented by reference TRBV18 and TRBJ2-6, the full variable domain reads NAGVMQNPRHLVRRRGQEARLRCSPMKGHSHVYWYRQLPEEGLKFMVYLQKENIIDESGMPKERFSAEFPKEGPSILRIQQVVRGDSAAYFCASSPFGGPGANVLTFGAGSRLTVL.

This chain uses TRBV5-1 with TRBJ2-1; no clear D. The germline V and J ends were trimmed by 3 bases and 0 bases, with 13 bases remaining between them. The CDR3 consists of 16 residues. Germline lookup yields CDR1 SGHRS and CDR2 YFSETQ. The CDR3 DNA sequence: TGCGCCAGCAGCTCTCAAATCCCGAGCTCCTACAATGAGCAGTTCTTC. Its translation is CASSSQIPSSYNEQFF.

The chain uses TRBV5-6 and TRBJ1-1; 7 bases are shared with TRBD1. This CDR3 contains 16 residues. The germline CDR1 and CDR2 sequences are SGHDT and YYEEEE. The ends lost 4 bases at V and 3 bases at J; junction bases unmatched: 12. The CDR3 is CASSPQYRGAYTEAFF. In nucleotides, the CDR3 is TGTGCCAGCAGCCCTCAATACAGGGGCGCTTACACTGAAGCTTTCTTT.

The chain links TRBV19 to TRBJ2-6; D gene unclear. V shed 5 bases and J shed 1 base, with 9 bases lying between them. Germline V gene data show CDR1 as LNHDA and CDR2 as SQIVND (reference sequence). CDR3 size: 15 residues. The CDR3 reads CASSVATSGANVLTF. CDR3 DNA: TGTGCCAGTAGTGTCGCGACTTCTGGGGCCAACGTCCTGACTTTC.

The gene calls are TRBV6-2 or TRBV6-3 and TRBJ2-5; D call uncertain. Germline-derived CDR1 and CDR2 are MNHEY and SVGEGT. Deletions cut 2 bases from V and 0 bases from J, with 7 bases between. CDR3 length equals 14 residues. The CDR3 here is CASSYLQYQETQYF. The CDR3 DNA is TGTGCCAGCAGTTACCTCCAGTACCAAGAGACCCAGTACTTC.

The J gene is TRBJ2-7, the V gene TRBV19; 9 bases match TRBD1. The CDR3 spans 13 residues. V gave up 5 bases and J gave up 6 bases; unmatched junction bases: 5. The germline V gene encodes CDR1 LNHDA and CDR2 SQIVND (reference sequence). CDR3 in DNA: TGTGCCAGTAGTGCGGACAGGGGAGGCGAGCAGTACTTC. Protein product: CASSADRGGEQYF.

This clone was observed once. V usage is TRBV27 and J usage is TRBJ1-2, with D perhaps TRBD1 (6 bases). V was shortened by 4 bases and J by 4 bases, with 16 bases between the two germline ends. The germline CDR1 and CDR2 sequences are MNHEY and SMNVEV (reference sequence). This CDR3 region has 15 residues. Here the CDR3 DNA reads TGTGCCAGCAGTTCCGGGGAAACAGGGATCTATGGCTACACCTTC. Protein sequence: CASSSGETGIYGYTF.

This clone was recorded once. This chain uses TRBV7-9 with TRBJ1-2, with D maybe TRBD1 (5 bases). The V gene lost 1 base and the J gene lost 5 bases, with 5 bases spanning the gap. The CDR3 has 12 amino acids. The germline CDR1 and CDR2 sequences are SEHNR and FQNEAQ (reference sequence). The CDR3 here is CASSLEGYGYTF. The CDR3 DNA reads TGTGCCAGCAGCTTAGAGGGGTATGGCTACACCTTC.

J is TRBJ2-7 and V is TRBV20-1; TRBD1 is a possible D gene (6 bases). Germline V lookup: CDR1 DFQATT, CDR2 SNEGSKA (reference sequence). Trimming took off 6 bases at V and 6 bases at J, with 12 bases between the two ends. This CDR3 region has 11 residues. In DNA form, the CDR3 reads TGCAGTGCCACTGGACAGAGCGAGCAGTACTTC. Translating it yields CSATGQSEQYF.

This chain connects TRBV27 to TRBJ2-3, with 9 bases identical to TRBD2. V lost 5 bases and J lost 3; bases outside the gene matches: 3. The CDR3 has 14 amino acids. Germline CDR1 reads MNHEY; CDR2 reads SMNVEV (reference sequence). This chain's CDR3 is CASSVLAGTDTQYF. CDR3 nucleotide sequence: TGTGCCAGCAGTGTCCTAGCGGGAACAGATACGCAGTATTTT.

The chain employs TRBV5-1 and TRBJ2-3, with 9 bases that match TRBD1. Germline V gene data show CDR1 as SGHRS and CDR2 as YFSETQ. V shed 1 base, J shed 4 bases, and the junction held 7 bases outside the gene matches. The CDR3 runs 16 residues. The chain's CDR3 is CASSLSGDRVADTQYF. The CDR3 coding sequence is TGCGCCAGCAGCTTGTCTGGGGACAGGGTTGCAGATACGCAGTATTTT.

This clone was seen more than once but under ten times. The rearrangement uses TRBV3-1 (or the pseudogene TRBV3-2) and TRBJ1-1, with a tentative D call TRBD1 (5 bases). The CDR3 contains 16 residues. Trimming left V 4 bases short and J 3 bases short, with 18 bases between. Looked up from germline, CDR1 is LGHDT and CDR2 is YNNKEL (reference sequence). CDR3 region: CASSRPPGAPYTEAFF. CDR3 sequence (DNA): TGTGCCAGCAGCCGCCCGCCTGGGGCACCTTACACTGAAGCTTTCTTT.

V and J are TRBV24-1 and TRBJ2-7, with a possible D match to TRBD2 (7 bases). V lost 5 bases to trimming and J lost 2 bases, with 15 bases between them. Germline CDR1 reads KGHDR; CDR2 reads SFDVKD. This CDR3 has 15 amino acids. CDR3 sequence (DNA): TGTGCCACCAGTGGGGGGGGACACTTAGCCTACGAGCAGTACGTC. Translated, it gives CATSGGGHLAYEQYV.

The chain employs TRBV11-1 and TRBJ2-1; 7 bases agree with TRBD1. The J segment lost 1 base and the V segment lost 5 bases, leaving 5 bases of the junction unmatched. Germline values: CDR1 SGHAT, CDR2 FQDESV (reference sequence). CDR3 length equals 15 residues. CDR3 loop: CASSPRQGSYNEQFF. Written as DNA, the CDR3 is TGTGCCAGCAGCCCAAGACAGGGATCCTACAATGAGCAGTTCTTC.

This clone was found once. The chain has TRBV10-3 and TRBJ1-6; 8 bases are a match to TRBD1. V dropped 4 bases and J dropped 8; count of bases not matched to a gene: 4. This CDR3 is built from 14 residues. Germline loops: CDR1 ENHRY, CDR2 SYGVKD. CDR3 in amino acids: CAISGQGFDSPLHF. CDR3 sequence (DNA): TGTGCCATCAGTGGACAGGGGTTTGATTCACCCCTCCACTTT.

V gene TRBV4-3 combines with J gene TRBJ2-3; 10 nucleotides agree with TRBD2. V lost 4 bases and J lost 2; bases outside the gene matches: 9. The CDR3 length is 17 residues. In germline, CDR1 is LGHNA, CDR2 YSLEER. The CDR3 region has the DNA TGCGCCAGCAGCCTACAGGTAGCGGGAGGTTCCACAGATACGCAGTATTTT. Translated, it gives CASSLQVAGGSTDTQYF.

This chain links TRBV15 with TRBJ1-6, with D possibly being TRBD1 (5 bases). The CDR3 contains 16 residues. Germline V gives CDR1 LNHNV, CDR2 YYDKDF (reference sequence). The ends were cut back, 5 bases at V and 7 bases at J, with 18 bases in the middle. The CDR3 sequence: CATSPDRRGWNSPLHF. CDR3 bases: TGTGCCACCAGCCCGGACCGGCGGGGGTGGAATTCACCCCTCCACTTT. The whole variable domain, remainder taken from reference TRBV15 and TRBJ1-6, is DAMVIQNPRYQVTQFGKPVTLSCSQTLNHNVMYWYQQKSSQAPKLLFHYYDKDFNNEADTPDNFQSRRPNTSFCFLDIRSPGLGDTAMYLCATSPDRRGWNSPLHFGNGTRLTVT.

This clone was seen only once. The rearrangement uses TRBV29-1 and TRBJ2-1, with unresolved D. Trimming took 4 bases from V and 10 from J, leaving 8 bases between them. CDR1 and CDR2 from the germline V gene are SQVTM and ANQGSEA. The CDR3 is made up of 10 amino acids. The CDR3 DNA reads as TGCAGCGTTGGCTTGAGGGAGCAGTTCTTC. It is translated as CSVGLREQFF.

This clone occurred a few times. This chain connects TRBV19 to TRBJ1-2; D possibly corresponds to TRBD1 (5 bases). The germline V and J ends were trimmed by 3 bases and 5 bases, with 10 bases remaining between them. This CDR3 contains 13 residues. Germline CDR1 and CDR2: LNHDA and SQIVND (reference sequence). The CDR3: CASSIGQAYGYTF. The CDR3 coding sequence is TGTGCCAGTAGTATCGGACAAGCTTATGGCTACACCTTC.

The chain combines TRBV28 with TRBJ1-2; D not certain. Trimming took 3 bases from V and 8 from J, leaving 7 bases between them. From germline, CDR1 is MDHEN and CDR2 SYDVKM. CDR3 length: 11 residues. CDR3 loop: CASSFGEGYTF. CDR3 sequence (DNA): TGTGCCAGCAGTTTCGGGGAGGGCTACACCTTC.

The gene calls are TRBV28 and TRBJ1-2; 9 nucleotides align to TRBD1. The CDR3 length is 16 residues. Unmatched junction bases numbered 10, after V lost 4 bases and J lost 4 bases. Germline V gene data show CDR1 as MDHEN and CDR2 as SYDVKM. CDR3 bases: TGTGCCAGCAGTTCCCCACTCGACAGGGGGGTCTATGGCTACACCTTC. Its translation: CASSSPLDRGVYGYTF.